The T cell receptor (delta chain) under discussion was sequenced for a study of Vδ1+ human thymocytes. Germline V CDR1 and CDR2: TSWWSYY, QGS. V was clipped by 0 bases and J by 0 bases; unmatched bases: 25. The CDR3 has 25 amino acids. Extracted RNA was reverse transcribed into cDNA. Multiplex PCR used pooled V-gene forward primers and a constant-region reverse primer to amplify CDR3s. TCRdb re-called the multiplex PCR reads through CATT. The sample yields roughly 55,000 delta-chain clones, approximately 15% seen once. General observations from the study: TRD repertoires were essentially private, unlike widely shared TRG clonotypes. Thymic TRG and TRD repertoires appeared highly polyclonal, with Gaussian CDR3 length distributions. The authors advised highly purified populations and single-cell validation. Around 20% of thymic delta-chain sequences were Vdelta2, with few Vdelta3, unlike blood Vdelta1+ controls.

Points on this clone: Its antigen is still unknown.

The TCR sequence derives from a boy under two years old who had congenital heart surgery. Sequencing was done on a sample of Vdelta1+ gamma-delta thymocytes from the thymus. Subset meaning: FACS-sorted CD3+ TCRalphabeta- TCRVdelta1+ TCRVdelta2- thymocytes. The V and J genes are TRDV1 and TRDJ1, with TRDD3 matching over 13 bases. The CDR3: CALGELRSVHELGDTPYSYTDKLIF. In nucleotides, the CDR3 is TGTGCTCTTGGGGAACTACGGAGTGTTCATGAACTGGGGGATACGCCCTACTCCTACACCGATAAACTCATCTTT.